This passage covers 18 T cell receptor beta chains from one sample sequenced in a study of T cells expressing NK-cell markers. No DNA is given; TCRdb re-called the 5' RACE reads and lists each CDR3 protein once. The sample table sets out about 550,000 distinct CDR3 sequences. The specimen sequenced was blood T cells: a sorted CD56 or NKG2C T cell subset, CD4+ or CD8+ T cells, or bulk PBMC T cells (not recorded which). The receptors come from a man younger than 35 in good health.

The rearrangement joins TRBV7-2 to TRBJ2-4; with no DNA, the TCRdb D assignment of TRBD2 cannot be verified. The CDR3 has 14 residues. Germline CDR1 SGHTA, CDR2 FQGNSA. CDR3: CATSVFGGEDIQYF. Full variable domain (remainder filled in from reference TRBV7-2 and TRBJ2-4): GAGVSQSPSNKVTEKGKDVELRCDPISGHTALYWYRQSLGQGLEFLIYFQGNSAPDKSGLPSDRFSAERTGGSVSTLTIQRTQQEDSAVYLCATSVFGGEDIQYFGAGTRLSVL.

The chain has TRBV7-3 and TRBJ2-3; absent DNA, TCRdb's TRBD2 call cannot be checked. CDR1 and CDR2 from the germline V gene are SGHTA and FQGTGA. This CDR3 spans 14 amino acids. CDR3: CASSTSSAADTQYF.

This chain joins TRBV5-5 and TRBJ1-6. Germline-derived CDR1 and CDR2 are SGHKS and YYEKEE (reference sequence). CDR3 size: 18 residues. The CDR3 here is CASRSRGGRAAVDSPLHF.

The chain couples TRBV5-1 to TRBJ2-1; without DNA, the TCRdb call of TRBD1 cannot be checked. The germline V gene encodes CDR1 SGHRS and CDR2 YFSETQ. This CDR3 contains 12 residues. This CDR3 is CASRQGATGQFF.

The rearrangement links TRBV18 to TRBJ1-2; without DNA, the TCRdb call of TRBD1 cannot be checked. This CDR3 spans 12 amino acids. The germline V gene has CDR1 KGHSH and CDR2 LQKENI. The CDR3 loop is CASSNRGPGYTF. The full variable domain, in which reference TRBV18 and TRBJ1-2 provide the parts outside the CDR3, is NAGVMQNPRHLVRRRGQEARLRCSPMKGHSHVYWYRQLPEEGLKFMVYLQKENIIDESGMPKERFSAEFPKEGPSILRIQQVVRGDSAAYFCASSNRGPGYTFGSGTRLTVV.

J is TRBJ1-4 and V is TRBV6-5; TCRdb outputs TRBD1, but without DNA this stays unchecked. Germline V CDR1 and CDR2: MNHEY, SVGAGI. The CDR3 length is 15 residues. CDR3: CASSYSAGSNEKLFF.

The chain is built from TRBV6-5 and TRBJ2-5; the TRBD1 assignment by TCRdb is unverifiable without DNA. Germline CDR1 and CDR2: MNHEY and SVGAGI. The CDR3 is made up of 16 amino acids. CDR3 in amino acids: CASSYPPGGKRETQYF.

The V call is TRBV5-1, the J call TRBJ1-3; as DNA is missing, the TRBD1 call by TCRdb cannot be tested. The CDR3 is 15 residues long. The germline V gene encodes CDR1 SGHRS and CDR2 YFSETQ. CDR3: CASSLSMGQGNTIYF.

The gene calls are TRBV4-3 and TRBJ2-5; TCRdb selects TRBD2, and the lack of DNA leaves this call unchecked. The CDR3 is made up of 15 amino acids. Germline V gene data show CDR1 as LGHNA and CDR2 as YSLEER. The CDR3 region is CASSLRLASQETQYF.

The rearrangement joins TRBV9 to TRBJ2-2. Germline CDR1 reads SGDLS; CDR2 reads YYNGEE. CDR3 length equals 13 residues. This chain's CDR3 is CASSVRQTGELFF.

The chain carries TRBV12-3 or TRBV12-4 and TRBJ2-2; absent DNA, TCRdb's TRBD1 call cannot be checked. The CDR3 is made up of 15 amino acids. CDR3 in amino acids: CASSLETGFNGELFF.

The V call is TRBV6-2 or TRBV6-3, the J call TRBJ2-5; TCRdb gives TRBD1 as the D gene, but with no DNA this cannot be confirmed. CDR3 size: 16 residues. Germline-derived CDR1 and CDR2 are MNHEY and SVGEGT. The CDR3 loop is CASTNLRGAEKETQYF.

The genes are TRBV20-1 and TRBJ2-1; TCRdb names TRBD2, which stays unverified in the absence of DNA. Germline loops: CDR1 DFQATT, CDR2 SNEGSKA (reference sequence). CDR3 length: 14 amino acids. This CDR3 is CSAPTSGRWDEQFF.

This sequence joins TRBV20-1 and TRBJ2-3; TCRdb gives TRBD1 as the D gene, but with no DNA this cannot be confirmed. There are 14 residues in the CDR3. Germline CDR1 reads DFQATT; CDR2 reads SNEGSKA (reference sequence). The CDR3 here is CSALPGQGTDTQYF.

The CDR3 is CAGRGSGANVLTF. The V gene is TRBV7-9, the J gene TRBJ2-6. CDR1 and CDR2 from the germline V gene are SEHNR and FQNEAQ (reference sequence). This CDR3 region has 13 residues.

The chain carries TRBV28 and TRBJ2-7; with no DNA, the TCRdb D assignment of TRBD1 cannot be verified. Germline V gives CDR1 MDHEN, CDR2 SYDVKM. The CDR3 consists of 13 residues. The CDR3 sequence: CASSPTGVREQYF.

The J gene is TRBJ2-6, the V gene TRBV10-3; TCRdb gives TRBD2 as the D gene, but with no DNA this cannot be confirmed. Germline V CDR1 and CDR2: ENHRY, SYGVKD. This CDR3 has 18 amino acids. The CDR3 region is CAISPGLAGVSGANVLTF.

The rearrangement joins TRBV27 to TRBJ1-4; as DNA is missing, the TRBD1 call by TCRdb cannot be tested. The CDR3 is 12 amino acids. CDR1 is MNHEY and CDR2 is SMNVEV in the germline V gene (reference sequence). The CDR3 here is CASSFLSGKLFF.